This paragraph covers one T cell receptor (beta chain) sequence. What it binds is unknown. Recipients received nonmyeloablative bone marrow transplants from related graft donors, with transient mixed chimerism. These data come from a study of Tregs in tolerant kidney transplant recipients. The study, taken as a whole, reports: No direct test of biological reproducibility was done here.

The CDR3 runs to 16 residues. The germline gives CDR1 SGHTA, CDR2 FQGTGA. V lost 2 bases, J lost 2 bases, and 6 bases stayed unmatched. Data came from immunoSEQ multiplex PCR; TCRdb stores just in-frame clones and leaves some out. The repertoire consists of fewer than 95,000 clones, with roughly 93% occurring once and the leading ten covering about 1.5%. The material was CD4+ T cells from blood (PBMCs), obtained 12 months after the transplant. This chain links TRBV7-3 with TRBJ2-1; 7 nucleotides match TRBD2. This clonotype was obtained from a human patient who received a combined kidney and bone marrow transplant. Some T cells could come from the graft donor. This CDR3 reads CASSLWAGEAYNEQFF. In DNA, the CDR3 is TGTGCCAGCAGCTTATGGGCGGGAGAGGCCTACAATGAGCAGTTCTTC.